Listed here are 13 T cell receptor beta chains from one sample, sequenced in a study of T cells in localized non-small cell lung cancer. Assay used: immunoSEQ multiplex PCR; TCRdb lists only in-frame clones, some missing. The data contain about 21,000 clones, over 75% of them singletons. Material: PBMCs, obtained before any cancer treatment. Receptors were obtained from a woman between 35 and 75 years old with stage II squamous cell lung carcinoma.

This clone was seen a handful of times. At the DNA level, this CDR3 is encoded by other sequences in the same sample as well. J is TRBJ1-1 and V is TRBV10-2; perhaps TRBD1 as D (5 bases). The V and J ends lost 8 bases and 5 bases respectively, with 12 bases between them. The CDR3 is made up of 12 amino acids. Germline-derived CDR1 and CDR2 are WSHSY and SAAADI. CDR3 in DNA: TGCGCCAGCTCTAGGGGTTGGACTGAAGCTTTCTTT. Translating gives CASSRGWTEAFF.

The rearrangement links TRBV27 to TRBJ2-5; 8 nucleotides align to TRBD2. The CDR3 has 14 residues. The germline gives CDR1 MNHEY, CDR2 SMNVEV (reference sequence). The trim removed 5 bases at V and 2 bases at J, leaving 4 bases unmatched. The CDR3 spells CASSLTSGQETQYF. The CDR3 region has the DNA TGTGCCAGCAGTCTTACTAGCGGACAAGAGACCCAGTACTTC.

This clone was seen a single time. V is TRBV6-1 and J is TRBJ1-1; D perhaps matches TRBD1 (6 bases). This CDR3 contains 14 residues. V was shortened by 11 bases and J by 4 bases, with 20 bases between the two germline ends. Germline V gene sequence: CDR1 MNHNS, CDR2 SASEGT. In DNA form, the CDR3 reads TGTGCCGGGGACGTGGGGGCCGGAGGCACTGAAGCTTTCTTT. Its translation: CAGDVGAGGTEAFF.

J is TRBJ1-2 and V is TRBV21-1. TRBV21-1 is described as a pseudogene. CDR3 length equals 14 residues. The CDR3 bases are TGTGCCAGCAGCAAAGCGGGGTCTTACCATGGCTACACCTTC. As protein: CASSKAGSYHGYTF.

The J gene is TRBJ2-1, the V gene TRBV7-2, with D tentatively TRBD2 (6 bases). Germline-derived CDR1 and CDR2 are SGHTA and FQGNSA. There are 15 residues in the CDR3. V was shortened by 2 bases and J by 0 bases, with 8 bases between the two germline ends. CDR3 sequence reads: CASSLLASSYNEQFF. In DNA, the CDR3 is TGTGCCAGCAGCTTACTAGCGAGCTCCTACAATGAGCAGTTCTTC.

The gene calls are TRBV2 and TRBJ2-1, with no clear D. There are 15 residues in the CDR3. In germline, CDR1 is SNHLY, CDR2 FYNNEI. V shed 7 bases and J shed 0 bases, with 13 bases lying between them. The CDR3 DNA follows: TGTGCCAGCAACCAACAGACGAGCTCCTACAATGAGCAGTTCTTC. It translates to CASNQQTSSYNEQFF.

This sequence joins TRBV11-3 and TRBJ1-3; 9 bases fit TRBD1. CDR1 is SGHNT, CDR2 YENEEA, per germline. Trimming removed 10 bases from V and 3 bases from J; junction bases left unmatched: 22. The CDR3 has 19 residues. This CDR3 reads CATKISRDRDSGDGNTIYF. CDR3 sequence (DNA): TGTGCCACCAAAATCTCCCGGGACAGGGACTCTGGTGATGGAAACACCATATATTTT.

This sequence joins TRBV5-6 and TRBJ2-1, with 7 bases lining up with TRBD2. J gave up 10 bases and V 5 bases, and 9 bases lay outside the gene matches. The CDR3 consists of 13 residues. Per the germline V gene, CDR1 is SGHDT and CDR2 is YYEEEE. The CDR3 loop is CASRLTSLGEQFF. In nucleotides, the CDR3 is TGTGCCAGCAGGCTGACTAGCCTGGGCGAGCAGTTCTTC.

The chain has TRBV4-2 and TRBJ2-1; D not certain. CDR1 LGHNA and CDR2 YNFKEQ come from the germline V gene. Deletions cut 0 bases from V and 7 bases from J, with 10 bases between. This CDR3 has 14 amino acids. In DNA form, the CDR3 reads TGTGCCAGCAGCCAAGAGGTTGGGCGGAATGAGCAGTTCTTC. Translation gives CASSQEVGRNEQFF.

The CDR3, as DNA: TGTGCCAGTAGTATGAGCGGGAACACCGGGGAGCTGTTTTTT. Translating it yields CASSMSGNTGELFF. This sequence joins TRBV19 and TRBJ2-2; TRBD2 might be the D (5 bases). V lost 3 bases and J 1 base, leaving 6 bases between the germline ends. Germline CDR1 is LNHDA and CDR2 is SQIVND (reference sequence). The CDR3 is 14 residues long.

This clone occurred a few times. The V gene is TRBV27, the J gene TRBJ2-7; TRBD2 aligns across 11 bases. The CDR3 length is 17 residues. The V gene's germline CDR1 is MNHEY and CDR2 SMNVEV (reference sequence). The J segment lost 2 bases and the V segment lost 5 bases, leaving 11 bases of the junction unmatched. CDR3 residues: CASSPRTSGLAAYEQYF. The CDR3 DNA reads TGTGCCAGCAGTCCCAGGACTAGCGGGCTCGCCGCCTACGAGCAGTACTTC.

To note about this clone: The junction differs from germline at one of its ends, possibly a read error. V gene TRBV2 combines with J gene TRBJ1-4; 7 bases are a match to TRBD1. The CDR3 extends over 15 amino acids. Germline CDR1 SNHLY, CDR2 FYNNEI. The CDR3 nucleotides read TGTGCCAGCAATGAATTTACAGGGGTTAGTGAAAAACTGTTTTTT. Translation: CASNEFTGVSEKLFF.

The CDR3 loop is CASSSAGGPNTGELFF. The CDR3 nucleotides read TGTGCCAGCAGCTCAGCGGGAGGTCCGAACACCGGGGAGCTGTTTTTT. V usage is TRBV7-7 and J usage is TRBJ2-2; 9 nucleotides align to TRBD2. CDR1 is SSHAT, CDR2 FNYEAQ, per germline (reference sequence). The CDR3 is made up of 16 amino acids. V dropped 4 bases and J dropped 0; count of bases not matched to a gene: 3.